This TCR beta chain was captured in a study of blood T cell repertoires in COVID-19. Turning to the study itself: Some COVID-19 samples were acute and others convalescent; all came from the United States, Italy and Spain. Sample material is recorded as cDNA or gDNA derived from T cells, B-cell-depleted T cells, or PBMCs.

The assay was immunoSEQ multiplex PCR, and TCRdb's table has in-frame clones only and misses some. The table lists about 290,000 clones, around 89% of them singletons, with roughly 4.8% in the top ten. V was trimmed by 1 base and J by 2 bases, leaving 6 bases between them. The CDR3 spans 14 residues. Germline assignment: CDR1 LNHDA and CDR2 SQIVND (reference sequence). The receptor's source is a middle-aged man with acute or convalescent COVID-19. The chain combines TRBV19 with TRBJ1-5; D is unresolved. Sequenced input: peripheral blood. CDR3 protein: CASSIGSGNQPQHF. The CDR3 DNA reads as TGTGCCAGTAGTATAGGGTCAGGCAATCAGCCCCAGCATTTT.